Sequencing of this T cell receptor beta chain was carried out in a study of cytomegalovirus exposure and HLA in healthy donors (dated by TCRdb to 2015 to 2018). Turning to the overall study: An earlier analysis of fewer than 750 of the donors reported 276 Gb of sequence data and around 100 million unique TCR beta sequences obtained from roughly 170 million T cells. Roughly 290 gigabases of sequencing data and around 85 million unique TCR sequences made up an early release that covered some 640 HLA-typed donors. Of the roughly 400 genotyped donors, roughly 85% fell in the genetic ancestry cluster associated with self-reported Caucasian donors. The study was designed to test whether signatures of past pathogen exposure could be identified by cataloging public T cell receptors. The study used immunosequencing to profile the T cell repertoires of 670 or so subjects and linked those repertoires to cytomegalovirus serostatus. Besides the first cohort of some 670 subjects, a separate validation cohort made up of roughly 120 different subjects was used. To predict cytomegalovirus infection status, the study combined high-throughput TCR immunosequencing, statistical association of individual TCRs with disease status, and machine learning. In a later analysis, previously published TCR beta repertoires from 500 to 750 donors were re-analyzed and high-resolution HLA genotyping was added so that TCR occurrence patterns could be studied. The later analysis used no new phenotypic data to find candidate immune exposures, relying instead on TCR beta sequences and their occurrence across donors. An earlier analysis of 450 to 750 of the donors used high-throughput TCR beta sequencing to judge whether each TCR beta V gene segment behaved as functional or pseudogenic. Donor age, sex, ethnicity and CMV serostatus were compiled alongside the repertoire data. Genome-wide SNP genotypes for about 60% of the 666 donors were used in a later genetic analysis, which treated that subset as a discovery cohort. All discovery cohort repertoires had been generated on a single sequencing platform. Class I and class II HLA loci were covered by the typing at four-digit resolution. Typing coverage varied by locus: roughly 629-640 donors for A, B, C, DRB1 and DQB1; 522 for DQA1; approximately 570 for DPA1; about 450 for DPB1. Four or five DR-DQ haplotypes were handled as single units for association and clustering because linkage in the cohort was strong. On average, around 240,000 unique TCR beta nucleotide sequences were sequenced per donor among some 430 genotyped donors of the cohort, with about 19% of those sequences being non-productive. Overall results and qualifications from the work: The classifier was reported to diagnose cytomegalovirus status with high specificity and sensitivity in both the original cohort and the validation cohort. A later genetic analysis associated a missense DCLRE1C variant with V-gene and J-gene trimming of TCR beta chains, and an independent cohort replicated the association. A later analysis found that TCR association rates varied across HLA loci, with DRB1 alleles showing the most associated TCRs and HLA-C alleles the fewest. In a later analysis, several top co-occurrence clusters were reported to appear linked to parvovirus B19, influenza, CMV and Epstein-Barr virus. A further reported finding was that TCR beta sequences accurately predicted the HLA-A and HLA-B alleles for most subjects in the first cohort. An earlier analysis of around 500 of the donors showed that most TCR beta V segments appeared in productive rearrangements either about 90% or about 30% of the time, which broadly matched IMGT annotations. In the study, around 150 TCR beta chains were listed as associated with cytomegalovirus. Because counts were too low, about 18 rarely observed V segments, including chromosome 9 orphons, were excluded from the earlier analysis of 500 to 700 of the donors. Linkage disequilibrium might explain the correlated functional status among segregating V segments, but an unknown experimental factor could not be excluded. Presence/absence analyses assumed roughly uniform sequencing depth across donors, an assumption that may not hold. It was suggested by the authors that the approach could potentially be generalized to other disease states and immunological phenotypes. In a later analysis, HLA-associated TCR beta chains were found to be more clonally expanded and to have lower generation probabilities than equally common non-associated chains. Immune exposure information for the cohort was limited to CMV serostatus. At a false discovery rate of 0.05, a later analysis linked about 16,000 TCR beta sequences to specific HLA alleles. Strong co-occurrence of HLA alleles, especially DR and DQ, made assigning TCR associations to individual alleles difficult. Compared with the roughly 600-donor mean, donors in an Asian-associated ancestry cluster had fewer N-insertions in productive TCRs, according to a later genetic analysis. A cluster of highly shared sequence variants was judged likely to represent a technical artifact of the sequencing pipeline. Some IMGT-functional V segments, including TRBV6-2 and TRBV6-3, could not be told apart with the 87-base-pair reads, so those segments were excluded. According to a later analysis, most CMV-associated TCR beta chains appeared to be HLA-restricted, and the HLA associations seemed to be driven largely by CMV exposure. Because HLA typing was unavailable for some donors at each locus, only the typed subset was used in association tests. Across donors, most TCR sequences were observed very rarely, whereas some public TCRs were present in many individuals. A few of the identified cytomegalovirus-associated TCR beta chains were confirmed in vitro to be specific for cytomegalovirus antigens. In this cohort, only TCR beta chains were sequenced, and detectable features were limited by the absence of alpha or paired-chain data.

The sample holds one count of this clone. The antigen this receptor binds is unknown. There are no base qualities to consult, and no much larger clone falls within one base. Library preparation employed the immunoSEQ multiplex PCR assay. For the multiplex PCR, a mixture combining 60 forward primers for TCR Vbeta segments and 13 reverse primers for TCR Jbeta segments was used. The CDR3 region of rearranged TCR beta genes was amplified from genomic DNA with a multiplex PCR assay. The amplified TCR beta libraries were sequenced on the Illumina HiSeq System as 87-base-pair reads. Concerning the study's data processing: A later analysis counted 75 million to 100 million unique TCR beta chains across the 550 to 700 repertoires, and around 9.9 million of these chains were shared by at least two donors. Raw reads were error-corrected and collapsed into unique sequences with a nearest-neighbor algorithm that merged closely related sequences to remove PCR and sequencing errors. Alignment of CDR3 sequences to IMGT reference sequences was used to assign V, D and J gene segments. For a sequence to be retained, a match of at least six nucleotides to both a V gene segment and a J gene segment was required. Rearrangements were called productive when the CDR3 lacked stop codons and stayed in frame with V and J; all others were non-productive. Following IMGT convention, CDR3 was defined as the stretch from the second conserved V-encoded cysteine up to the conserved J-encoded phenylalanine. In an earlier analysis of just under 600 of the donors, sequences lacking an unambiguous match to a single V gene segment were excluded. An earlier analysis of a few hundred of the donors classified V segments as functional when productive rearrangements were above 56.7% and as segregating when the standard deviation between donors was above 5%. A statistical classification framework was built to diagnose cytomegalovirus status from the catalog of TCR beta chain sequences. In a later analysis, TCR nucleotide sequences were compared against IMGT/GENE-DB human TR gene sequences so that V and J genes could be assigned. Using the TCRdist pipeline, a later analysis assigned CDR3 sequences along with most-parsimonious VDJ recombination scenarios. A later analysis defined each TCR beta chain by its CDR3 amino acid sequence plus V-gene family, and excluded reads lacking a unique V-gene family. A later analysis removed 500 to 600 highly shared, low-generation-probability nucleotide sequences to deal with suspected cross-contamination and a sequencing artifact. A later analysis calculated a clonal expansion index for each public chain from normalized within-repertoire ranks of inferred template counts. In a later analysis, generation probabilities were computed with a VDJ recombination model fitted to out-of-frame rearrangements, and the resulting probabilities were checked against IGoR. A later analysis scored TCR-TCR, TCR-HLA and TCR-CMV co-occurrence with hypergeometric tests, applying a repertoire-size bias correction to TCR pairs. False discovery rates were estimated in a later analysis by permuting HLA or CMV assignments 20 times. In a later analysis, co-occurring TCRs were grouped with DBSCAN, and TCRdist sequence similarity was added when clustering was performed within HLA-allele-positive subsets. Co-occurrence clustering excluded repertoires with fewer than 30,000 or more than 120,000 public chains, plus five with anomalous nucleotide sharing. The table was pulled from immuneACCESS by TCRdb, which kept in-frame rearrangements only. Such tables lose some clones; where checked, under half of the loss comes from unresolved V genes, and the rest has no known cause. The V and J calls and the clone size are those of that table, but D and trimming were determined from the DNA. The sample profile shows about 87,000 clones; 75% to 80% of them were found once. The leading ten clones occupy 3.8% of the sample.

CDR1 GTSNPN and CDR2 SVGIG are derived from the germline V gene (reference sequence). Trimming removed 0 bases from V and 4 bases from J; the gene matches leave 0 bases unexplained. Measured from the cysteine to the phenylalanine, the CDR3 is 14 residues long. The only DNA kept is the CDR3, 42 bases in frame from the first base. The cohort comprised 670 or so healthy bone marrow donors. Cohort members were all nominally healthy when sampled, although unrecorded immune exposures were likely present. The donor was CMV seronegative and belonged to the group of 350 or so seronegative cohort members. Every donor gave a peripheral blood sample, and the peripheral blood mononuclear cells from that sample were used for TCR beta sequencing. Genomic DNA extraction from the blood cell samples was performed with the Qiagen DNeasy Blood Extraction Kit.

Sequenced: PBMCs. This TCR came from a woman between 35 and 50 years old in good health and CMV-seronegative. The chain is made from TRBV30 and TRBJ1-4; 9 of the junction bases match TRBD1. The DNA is TGTGCCTGGAGTGTGGACAGGGGTAATGAAAAACTGTTTTTT. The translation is CAWSVDRGNEKLFF.